These 11 T cell receptor beta chains came from one sample sequenced in a study of T cells in localized non-small cell lung cancer. Method: immunoSEQ multiplex PCR; TCRdb's copy keeps in-frame clones and lacks some. The table lists under 70,000 clones, 75% to 90% of them singletons. The specimen comprised peripheral blood, sampled before any cancer treatment. The origin of the receptors is a woman between 40 and 69 years old with stage I lung adenocarcinoma.

The rearrangement links TRBV7-6 to TRBJ1-6; perhaps TRBD1 as D (5 bases). CDR3 length: 16 residues. The V gene lost 5 bases and the J gene lost 10 bases, with 21 bases spanning the gap. The germline V gene has CDR1 SGHVS and CDR2 FNYEAQ. CDR3 amino acids: CASSPGGGFSDSPLHF. The CDR3, as DNA: TGTGCCAGCAGCCCAGGCGGGGGATTCTCGGACTCACCCCTCCACTTT.

Regarding this clone: The same CDR3 also results from other DNA sequences found in this sample. J is TRBJ2-7 and V is TRBV4-1; 11 bases agree with TRBD2. The CDR3 loop spans 16 amino acids. V was clipped by 0 bases and J by 4 bases; unmatched bases: 5. Germline CDR1 is MGHRA and CDR2 is YSYEKL. The CDR3 here is CASSQDGTSGFYEQYF. The CDR3, as DNA: TGCGCCAGCAGCCAAGATGGGACTAGCGGATTTTACGAGCAGTACTTC.

V usage is TRBV5-6 and J usage is TRBJ2-3, with no clear D. Trimming stripped 0 bases from V and 6 bases from J, with 5 bases between. CDR1 is SGHDT and CDR2 is YYEEEE in the germline V gene. The CDR3 loop spans 12 amino acids. The CDR3: CASSLVGDTQYF. CDR3 coding DNA: TGTGCCAGCAGCTTGGTAGGGGATACGCAGTATTTT. The full variable domain, in which reference TRBV5-6 and TRBJ2-3 provide the parts outside the CDR3, is DAGVTQSPTHLIKTRGQQVTLRCSPKSGHDTVSWYQQALGQGPQFIFQYYEEEERQRGNFPDRFSGHQFPNYSSELNVNALLLGDSALYLCASSLVGDTQYFGPGTRLTVL.

In nucleotides, the CDR3 is TGTGCCAGCAGTTTCGCCGGGACAGGGGGCGGAAAACTGTTTTTT. Its protein is CASSFAGTGGGKLFF. The V and J genes are TRBV28 and TRBJ1-4; 12 bases fit TRBD1. CDR1 is MDHEN and CDR2 is SYDVKM in the germline V gene. CDR3 size: 15 residues. The V segment lost 3 bases and the J segment 10 bases; nucleotides outside the gene matches: 6.

This clone has more than one count but fewer than ten. This chain uses TRBV6-5 with TRBJ1-3, with 7 bases identical to TRBD1. The CDR3 contains 15 residues. Germline V CDR1 and CDR2: MNHEY, SVGAGI. The V segment lost 5 bases and the J segment 1 base; nucleotides outside the gene matches: 5. CDR3 residues: CASSLTGKSGNTIYF. The CDR3 region has the DNA TGTGCCAGCAGTCTGACAGGGAAATCTGGAAACACCATATATTTT.

CDR3 bases: TGTGCCAGCAGTGAAAGGACAGGGGGCGCTGGGGCCAACGTCCTGACTTTC. This codes for CASSERTGGAGANVLTF. V is TRBV6-1 and J is TRBJ2-6; TRBD1 agrees at 11 bases. Germline CDR1 reads MNHNS; CDR2 reads SASEGT. The CDR3 has 17 amino acids. The junction had 2 bases not matched to a gene; V was cut back by 2 bases and J by 2 bases.

The gene calls are TRBV5-1 and TRBJ2-5; tentatively, D is TRBD1 (5 bases). The ends were cut back, 2 bases at V and 4 bases at J, with 12 bases in the middle. Germline values: CDR1 SGHRS, CDR2 YFSETQ. The CDR3 covers 14 residues. The CDR3 nucleotides are TGCGCCAGCAGCTTTGATATGGGGCTAGAGACCCAGTACTTC. This gives the protein CASSFDMGLETQYF.

Note on this clone: This same CDR3 is encoded by further DNA sequences in the sample. The rearrangement joins TRBV5-1 to TRBJ2-3, with TRBD1 as a possible D gene (5 bases). CDR1 SGHRS and CDR2 YFSETQ come from the germline V gene. Trimming left V 0 bases short and J 6 bases short, with 11 bases between. The CDR3 loop spans 14 amino acids. The CDR3 protein is CASSLGGFPDTQYF. CDR3 DNA: TGCGCCAGCAGCTTGGGGGGCTTCCCGGATACGCAGTATTTT.

The chain joins TRBV2 to TRBJ2-7; 9 nucleotides line up with TRBD1. Trimming took 3 bases from V and 5 from J; bases not matched to a gene: 5. Germline V gene data show CDR1 as SNHLY and CDR2 as FYNNEI. The CDR3 spans 14 residues. The CDR3 DNA reads as TGTGCCAGCAGTGAGGACAGGGGAAGTAACGAGCAGTACTTC. This sequence encodes CASSEDRGSNEQYF.

The chain links TRBV4-3 to TRBJ2-7, with 7 positions matching TRBD1. V shed 0 bases, J shed 6 bases, and the junction held 8 bases outside the gene matches. Germline CDR1 reads LGHNA; CDR2 reads YSLEER. The CDR3 is made up of 15 amino acids. The CDR3 DNA sequence: TGCGCCAGCAGCCAAGATGGAGAGGGGGCAGGCGAGCAGTACTTC. Translating gives CASSQDGEGAGEQYF.

This sequence joins TRBV19 and TRBJ1-1; 7 bases align to TRBD1. Germline loops: CDR1 LNHDA, CDR2 SQIVND (reference sequence). This CDR3 region has 14 residues. The junction had 5 bases not matched to a gene; V was cut back by 6 bases and J by 1 base. The CDR3 nucleotides read TGTGCCAGTAGCCTCAGGGGGGGGAACACTGAAGCTTTCTTT. As protein: CASSLRGGNTEAFF.